The text below deals with one TCR beta chain. The CDR3 contains 14 residues. The germline CDR1 and CDR2 sequences are KGHSH and LQKENI. The V gene end was trimmed by 3 bases and the J gene end by 4 bases; junction bases not matched to a gene: 4. The data are from a study of blood T cell repertoires in COVID-19. Background on the study: Samples came from the United States, Italy and Spain, spanning acute and convalescent COVID-19. T cells, B-cell-depleted T cells, or PBMCs provided the cDNA or gDNA that served as material.

The repertoire was sequenced with immunoSEQ multiplex PCR; TCRdb's copy has only in-frame clones and lacks some. The sample includes 200,000 to 250,000 clones, about 86% of them seen just once. The V gene is TRBV18, the J gene TRBJ1-1; TRBD1 aligns across 8 bases. The TCR sequence derives from a woman aged 25-40 years who had recovered from COVID-19. Sequenced sample: peripheral blood. CDR3 bases: TGTGCCAGCTCACCGGACAGGGTAGCCACTGAAGCTTTCTTT. Encoded protein: CASSPDRVATEAFF. The whole variable domain, filled in from reference TRBV18 and TRBJ1-1, reads NAGVMQNPRHLVRRRGQEARLRCSPMKGHSHVYWYRQLPEEGLKFMVYLQKENIIDESGMPKERFSAEFPKEGPSILRIQQVVRGDSAAYFCASSPDRVATEAFFGQGTRLTVV.